Below are 28 T cell receptor beta chains sequenced from a single sample in a study of T cells in Graves' hyperthyroidism and ophthalmopathy. There were TCR beta CDR3 regions amplified from RNA transcripts. The TCR CDR3 was amplified in a first-round RT-PCR using the HTBI primer set. TCRdb redid the calling of the multiplex PCR reads with MiXCR, one entry per CDR3 protein. The profile shows 500,000 to 800,000 distinct CDR3 sequences, 13% to 15% of them singletons. Sequencing was done on a sample of blood. These receptors came from a woman in her fifties or sixties with Graves' ophthalmopathy.

This clonotype was seen repeatedly, ten times or more. The V and J genes are TRBV28 and TRBJ2-7, with D possibly TRBD2 on 5 matching bases. V shed 8 bases and J shed 1 base, with 12 bases lying between them. This CDR3 is 13 amino acids long. Looked up from germline, CDR1 is MDHEN and CDR2 is SYDVKM. CDR3 sequence (DNA): TGTGCCAGCGCCAATGGAGGTTCCTACGAGCAGTACTTC. Translation: CASANGGSYEQYF.

This rearrangement joins TRBV15 to TRBJ1-3; unclear D gene. The CDR3 spans 16 residues. Germline CDR1 LNHNV, CDR2 YYDKDF (reference sequence). V lost 0 bases, J lost 4 bases, and 13 bases lay in between. CDR3 protein: CATSRDPRVMGNTIYF. The CDR3 DNA follows: TGTGCCACCAGCAGAGATCCTCGGGTAATGGGAAACACCATATATTTT.

This chain links TRBV2 with TRBJ1-5, with D possibly TRBD1 on 5 matching bases. The germline gives CDR1 SNHLY, CDR2 FYNNEI. The CDR3 contains 15 residues. V gave up 1 base and J gave up 3 bases, with 10 bases separating them. CDR3 bases: TGTGCCAGCAGTGAAGGGTTCAGGGACAATCAGCCCCAGCATTTT. The encoded protein is CASSEGFRDNQPQHF.

This clonotype has at least ten counts. V is TRBV6-2 or TRBV6-3 and J is TRBJ2-7; D remains unclear. V gave up 6 bases and J gave up 2 bases, with 11 bases separating them. Germline loops: CDR1 MNHEY, CDR2 SVGEGT. This CDR3 has 13 residues. CDR3 protein: CASSPSVTYEQYF. In nucleotides, the CDR3 is TGTGCCAGCAGCCCCTCGGTAACCTACGAGCAGTACTTC.

This clonotype has a handful of counts. The chain couples TRBV12-5 to TRBJ1-5; D call uncertain. The CDR3 is 11 amino acids. Germline CDR1 is LGHNT and CDR2 is FRNRAP. With 5 bases removed from V and 5 bases from J, the gap between germline ends came to 4 bases. The CDR3 bases are TGTGCTAGTGGTCCTCATCAGCCCCAGCATTTT. Encoded protein: CASGPHQPQHF.

A few counts support this clonotype. The CDR3 DNA reads TGTGCCATCACGAAATTCTCCGGGACTAGCGGGAGTGAGGACATTCAGTACTTC. Its translation: CAITKFSGTSGSEDIQYF. V is TRBV10-3 and J is TRBJ2-4; the match to TRBD2 covers 14 bases. Trimming removed 7 bases from V and 8 bases from J; junction bases left unmatched: 16. CDR3 length: 18 residues. Germline CDR1 and CDR2: ENHRY and SYGVKD.

This clonotype was seen ten or more times. The rearrangement links TRBV3-1 to TRBJ2-2; no clear D gene. This CDR3 comprises 18 residues. With 2 bases removed from V and 4 bases from J, the gap between germline ends came to 20 bases. Looked up from germline, CDR1 is LGHDT and CDR2 is YNNKEL (reference sequence). This chain's CDR3 is CASSQQKDPFVGTGELFF. CDR3 DNA: TGTGCCAGCAGCCAACAAAAAGACCCCTTCGTAGGCACCGGGGAGCTGTTTTTT.

The rearrangement links TRBV3-1 to TRBJ2-1, with D possibly TRBD2 on 5 matching bases. This CDR3 is 17 amino acids long. Germline loops: CDR1 LGHDT, CDR2 YNNKEL (reference sequence). V was cut by 0 bases and J by 9 bases, with 21 bases left in between. The CDR3 coding sequence is TGTGCCAGCAGCCAAGATTACGGGCAGGAGGTTGGCGGTGAGCAGTTCTTC. Encoded protein: CASSQDYGQEVGGEQFF.

Ten or more counts support this clonotype. V is TRBV18 and J is TRBJ1-3; D gene uncertain. Deletions cut 4 bases from V and 4 bases from J, with 8 bases between. From germline, CDR1 is KGHSH and CDR2 LQKENI. The CDR3 length is 13 residues. CDR3 DNA: TGTGCCAGCTCACGGACGTCGGGAAACACCATATATTTT. Encoded protein: CASSRTSGNTIYF.

The V and J genes are TRBV5-1 and TRBJ2-6; possible D gene TRBD1, 5 bases. Trimming pared 1 base from V and 2 bases from J, leaving 13 bases between. In germline, CDR1 is SGHRS, CDR2 YFSETQ. The CDR3 contains 17 residues. CDR3 residues: CASSLQGWGPGANVLTF. In DNA form, the CDR3 reads TGCGCCAGCAGCTTGCAGGGTTGGGGCCCTGGGGCCAACGTCCTGACTTTC.

A few counts support this clonotype. The chain couples TRBV5-6 to TRBJ2-6; TRBD1 aligns across 7 bases. Germline CDR1 and CDR2: SGHDT and YYEEEE. V lost 1 base and J lost 0; bases outside the gene matches: 7. The CDR3 sequence is 18 residues long. CDR3 loop: CASSLLDRRYSGANVLTF. The CDR3 nucleotides read TGTGCCAGCAGCTTGTTGGACAGGAGGTACTCTGGGGCCAACGTCCTGACTTTC.

This clonotype was observed at least ten times. V gene TRBV5-1 combines with J gene TRBJ2-1; TRBD1 might be the D (6 bases). Trimming removed 0 bases at V and 5 bases at J, with 24 bases between. CDR1 is SGHRS and CDR2 is YFSETQ in the germline V gene. CDR3 length: 19 amino acids. CDR3 loop: CASSLVAGVVLTTNNEQFF. CDR3 bases: TGCGCCAGCAGCTTGGTTGCAGGGGTGGTACTTACCACGAACAATGAGCAGTTCTTC.

This clonotype was counted many times. The genes are TRBV20-1 and TRBJ2-3; 7 bases align to TRBD2. Germline loops: CDR1 DFQATT, CDR2 SNEGSKA (reference sequence). The CDR3 contains 17 residues. V shed 3 bases, J shed 1 base, and the junction held 13 bases outside the gene matches. The CDR3 coding sequence is TGCAGTGCTAGTATGCAAAAGCGGGACCCTGGCACAGATACGCAGTATTTT. This translates into CSASMQKRDPGTDTQYF.

This clonotype was detected only a few times. The DNA of the CDR3 is TGTGCCTGGACCCCGACCCAGGGGGCCCCTAGCTCCTACAATGAGCAGTTCTTC. It codes for CAWTPTQGAPSSYNEQFF. This rearrangement joins TRBV30 to TRBJ2-1, with TRBD1 matching over 8 bases. The V and J ends lost 4 bases and 0 bases, in that order; junction bases with no gene match: 14. Per the germline V gene, CDR1 is GTSNPN and CDR2 is SVGIG (reference sequence). This CDR3 comprises 18 residues.

At least ten counts were recorded for this clonotype. J is TRBJ2-2 and V is TRBV28; possible D gene TRBD2, 5 bases. Trimming took 3 bases from V and 3 from J, leaving 11 bases between them. The CDR3 extends over 15 amino acids. Germline CDR1 MDHEN, CDR2 SYDVKM. The CDR3 DNA sequence: TGTGCCAGCAGTTTTTGGACGAGGGACACCGGGGAGCTGTTTTTT. This translates into CASSFWTRDTGELFF.

The V call is TRBV6-5, the J call TRBJ1-2, with D unresolved. Germline loops: CDR1 MNHEY, CDR2 SVGAGI. The V and J ends lost 4 bases and 4 bases respectively, with 16 bases between them. The CDR3 runs 15 residues. In nucleotides, the CDR3 is TGTGCCAGCAGTTCGACTTTGTCAGGTGCCTATGGCTACACCTTC. Amino acids: CASSSTLSGAYGYTF.

This clonotype was seen a single time. A read error may explain this, as a much larger clone is one base away. The chain joins TRBV28 to TRBJ2-5; no reliable D call. Per germline, CDR1 MDHEN and CDR2 SYDVKM. The CDR3 is 11 amino acids. Written as DNA, the CDR3 is TGTGCCGGCAGTTTTCCTCCCTCCCAGTACTTC. Protein product: CAGSFPPSQYF.

The genes are TRBV10-1 and TRBJ2-5; D call uncertain. V was shortened by 7 bases and J by 4 bases, with 13 bases between the two germline ends. The germline V gene encodes CDR1 WNHNN and CDR2 SYGVQD (reference sequence). This CDR3 contains 13 residues. CDR3 nucleotide sequence: TGCGCCAGCAAGCCGGGTGGTTTAGAGACCCAGTACTTC. It yields the protein CASKPGGLETQYF.

This clonotype was picked up a small number of times. The chain recombines TRBV6-2 or TRBV6-3 with TRBJ2-7; 7 bases are a match to TRBD1. The length of the CDR3 is 14 residues. V dropped 7 bases and J dropped 0; count of bases not matched to a gene: 6. Germline V lookup: CDR1 MNHEY, CDR2 SVGEGT. The CDR3 DNA reads as TGTGCCAGCACGTTCCGGGACAGCTCCTACGAGCAGTACTTC. Amino acid sequence: CASTFRDSSYEQYF.

This clonotype occurred many times. The CDR3 bases are TGCGCCAGCAGGGAGACAGGTGCGGACTACAATGAGCAGTTCTTC. The encoded protein is CASRETGADYNEQFF. The chain links TRBV5-1 to TRBJ2-1; maybe TRBD1 (6 bases). V lost 5 bases, J lost 3 bases, and 15 bases lay in between. Germline assignment: CDR1 SGHRS and CDR2 YFSETQ. The CDR3 sequence is 15 residues long.

This clonotype was observed many times. The chain has TRBV20-1 and TRBJ2-3; TRBD2 matches 14 bases. Trimming cost V 4 bases and J 1 base; bases outside gene matches: 7. Germline loops: CDR1 DFQATT, CDR2 SNEGSKA (reference sequence). This CDR3 spans 17 amino acids. DNA for the CDR3: TGCAGTGCTACGACAGGGGGACTAGCGGGGGGCACAGATACGCAGTATTTT. This gives the protein CSATTGGLAGGTDTQYF.

This clonotype was seen ten or more times. V gene TRBV20-1 combines with J gene TRBJ2-5; D is ambiguous. Trimming stripped 3 bases from V and 1 base from J, with 12 bases between. This CDR3 has 14 residues. From germline, CDR1 is DFQATT and CDR2 SNEGSKA (reference sequence). In nucleotides, the CDR3 is TGCAGTGCTAGCCCGACCCCACTCCAAGAGACCCAGTACTTC. Protein product: CSASPTPLQETQYF.

This clonotype was seen more than once but under ten times. This sequence joins TRBV4-3 and TRBJ2-3; possible D gene TRBD2, 5 bases. The germline gives CDR1 LGHNA, CDR2 YSLEER. The CDR3 spans 15 residues. V dropped 0 bases and J dropped 6 bases, with 13 bases sitting between them. This CDR3 reads CASSQEWELQDTQYF. As DNA, the CDR3 is TGCGCCAGCAGCCAAGAATGGGAGCTGCAGGATACGCAGTATTTT.

The chain links TRBV29-1 to TRBJ2-3; 8 nucleotides match TRBD2. Looked up from germline, CDR1 is SQVTM and CDR2 is ANQGSEA. There are 17 residues in the CDR3. V dropped 6 bases and J dropped 0; count of bases not matched to a gene: 14. The CDR3 DNA follows: TGCAGCGTAATACAACCCTCACTAGCGGTTAGCACAGATACGCAGTATTTT. Its translation is CSVIQPSLAVSTDTQYF.

This clonotype occurred many times. V is TRBV11-3 and J is TRBJ2-1; 11 positions agree with TRBD2. This CDR3 contains 20 residues. With 1 base clipped from V and 4 bases from J, the junction kept 15 bases outside the gene matches. The V gene's germline CDR1 is SGHNT and CDR2 YENEEA. For the CDR3, the DNA is TGTGCCAGCAGCTTAGGTTTCCCCGTTAGCGGGAGGGATCCTTACAATGAGCAGTTCTTC. It codes for CASSLGFPVSGRDPYNEQFF.

V and J are TRBV2 and TRBJ2-1; no firm D call. V was trimmed by 8 bases and J by 1 base, leaving 6 bases between them. The CDR3 runs to 12 residues. Germline assignment: CDR1 SNHLY and CDR2 FYNNEI. The CDR3 sequence is CASPDSYNEQFF. CDR3 in DNA: TGTGCCAGCCCAGATTCCTACAATGAGCAGTTCTTC.

The chain recombines TRBV10-3 with TRBJ2-1; D perhaps matches TRBD1 (5 bases). Germline CDR1 and CDR2: ENHRY and SYGVKD. V shed 2 bases and J shed 2 bases, with 10 bases lying between them. This CDR3 is built from 15 residues. The CDR3 is CAISEVQGAYNEQFF. CDR3 coding DNA: TGTGCCATCAGTGAGGTCCAGGGCGCCTACAATGAGCAGTTCTTC.

The V and J genes are TRBV27 and TRBJ2-5, with 10 bases aligning to TRBD1. Losses at the gene ends were 6 bases for V and 5 bases for J; bases not matched to a gene: 9. Germline CDR1 MNHEY, CDR2 SMNVEV (reference sequence). This CDR3 comprises 15 residues. CDR3 region: CASSPGTGAGETQYF. The CDR3 nucleotides are TGTGCCAGCAGCCCCGGGACAGGGGCTGGGGAGACCCAGTACTTC.